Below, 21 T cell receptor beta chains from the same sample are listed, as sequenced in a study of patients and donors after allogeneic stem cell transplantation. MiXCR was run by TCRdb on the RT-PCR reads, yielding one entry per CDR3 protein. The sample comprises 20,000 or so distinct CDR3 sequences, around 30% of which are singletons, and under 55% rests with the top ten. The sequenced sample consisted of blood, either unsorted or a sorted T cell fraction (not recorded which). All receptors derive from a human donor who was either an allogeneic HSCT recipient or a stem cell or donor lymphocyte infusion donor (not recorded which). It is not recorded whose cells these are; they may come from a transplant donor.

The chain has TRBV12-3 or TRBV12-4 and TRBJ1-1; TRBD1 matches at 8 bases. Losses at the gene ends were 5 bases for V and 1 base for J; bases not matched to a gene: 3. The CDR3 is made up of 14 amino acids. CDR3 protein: CASSETGGNTEAFF. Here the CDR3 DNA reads TGTGCCAGCAGTGAAACAGGGGGGAACACTGAAGCTTTCTTT.

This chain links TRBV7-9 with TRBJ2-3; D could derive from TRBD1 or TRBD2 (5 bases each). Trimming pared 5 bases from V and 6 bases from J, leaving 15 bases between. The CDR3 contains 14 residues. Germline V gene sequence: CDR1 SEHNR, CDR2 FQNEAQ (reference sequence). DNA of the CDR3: TGTGCCAGCAGCCCTTGGGACGTTTCGGATACGCAGTATTTT. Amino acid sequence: CASSPWDVSDTQYF.

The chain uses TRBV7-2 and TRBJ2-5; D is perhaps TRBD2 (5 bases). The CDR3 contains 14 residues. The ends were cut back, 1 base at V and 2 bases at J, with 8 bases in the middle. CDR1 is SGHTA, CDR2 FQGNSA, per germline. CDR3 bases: TGTGCCAGCAGCTTAGGAGCGGAGCAAGAGACCCAGTACTTC. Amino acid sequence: CASSLGAEQETQYF.

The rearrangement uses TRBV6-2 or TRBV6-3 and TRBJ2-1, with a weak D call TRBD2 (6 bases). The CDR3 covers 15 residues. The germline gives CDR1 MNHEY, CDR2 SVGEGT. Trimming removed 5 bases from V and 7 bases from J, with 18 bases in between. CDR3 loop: CASSPPGTRANEQFF. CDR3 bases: TGTGCCAGCAGTCCCCCTGGGACTCGCGCGAATGAGCAGTTCTTC.

The CDR3: CASSPYGNYGYTF. In nucleotides, the CDR3 is TGTGCCAGCTCACCCTACGGAAACTATGGCTACACCTTC. The gene calls are TRBV18 and TRBJ1-2; D is unresolved. CDR1 is KGHSH and CDR2 is LQKENI in the germline V gene. CDR3 length equals 13 residues. Trimming shortened V by 3 bases and J by 2 bases, and 7 bases separated the two germline ends.

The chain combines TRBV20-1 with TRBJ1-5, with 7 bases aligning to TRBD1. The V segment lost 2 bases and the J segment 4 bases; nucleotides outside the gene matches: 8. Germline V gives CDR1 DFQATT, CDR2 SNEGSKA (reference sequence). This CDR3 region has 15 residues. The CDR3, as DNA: TGCAGTGCTAGAAAAGGGACAGCTTTTAATCAGCCCCAGCATTTT. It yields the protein CSARKGTAFNQPQHF.

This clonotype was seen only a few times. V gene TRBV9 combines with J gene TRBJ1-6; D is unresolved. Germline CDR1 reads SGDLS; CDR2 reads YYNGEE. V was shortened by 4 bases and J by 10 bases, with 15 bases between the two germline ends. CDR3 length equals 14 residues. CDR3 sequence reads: CASSLDGGKSPLHF. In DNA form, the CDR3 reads TGTGCCAGCAGCTTAGACGGAGGGAAGTCACCCCTCCACTTT.

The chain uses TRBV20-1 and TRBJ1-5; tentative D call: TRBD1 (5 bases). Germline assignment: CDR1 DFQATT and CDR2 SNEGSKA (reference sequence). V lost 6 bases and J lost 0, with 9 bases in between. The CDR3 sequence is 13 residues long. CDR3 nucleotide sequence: TGCAGTGCCAGGACACATAGCAATCAGCCCCAGCATTTT. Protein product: CSARTHSNQPQHF.

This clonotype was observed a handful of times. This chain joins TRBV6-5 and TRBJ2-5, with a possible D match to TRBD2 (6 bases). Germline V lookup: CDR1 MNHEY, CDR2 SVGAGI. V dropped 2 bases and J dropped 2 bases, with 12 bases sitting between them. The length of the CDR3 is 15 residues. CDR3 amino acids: CASSYELALQETQYF. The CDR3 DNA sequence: TGTGCCAGCAGTTACGAACTAGCTTTGCAAGAGACCCAGTACTTC.

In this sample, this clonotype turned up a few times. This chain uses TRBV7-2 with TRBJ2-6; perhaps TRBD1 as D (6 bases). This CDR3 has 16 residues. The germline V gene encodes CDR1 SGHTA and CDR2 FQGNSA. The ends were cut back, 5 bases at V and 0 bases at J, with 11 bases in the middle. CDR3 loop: CASSQQGFSGANVLTF. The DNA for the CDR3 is TGTGCCAGCAGCCAACAGGGTTTCTCTGGGGCCAACGTCCTGACTTTC.

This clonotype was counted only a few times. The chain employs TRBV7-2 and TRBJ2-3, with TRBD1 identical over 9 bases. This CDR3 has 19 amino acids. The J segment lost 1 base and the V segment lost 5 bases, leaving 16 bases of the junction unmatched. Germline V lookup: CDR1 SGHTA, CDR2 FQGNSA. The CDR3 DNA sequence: TGTGCCAGCAGCACCTCCGGGACAGGGTTCCGGCGGGGCACAGATACGCAGTATTTT. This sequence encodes CASSTSGTGFRRGTDTQYF. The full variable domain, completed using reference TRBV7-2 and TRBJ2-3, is GAGVSQSPSNKVTEKGKDVELRCDPISGHTALYWYRQSLGQGLEFLIYFQGNSAPDKSGLPSDRFSAERTGGSVSTLTIQRTQQEDSAVYLCASSTSGTGFRRGTDTQYFGPGTRLTVL.

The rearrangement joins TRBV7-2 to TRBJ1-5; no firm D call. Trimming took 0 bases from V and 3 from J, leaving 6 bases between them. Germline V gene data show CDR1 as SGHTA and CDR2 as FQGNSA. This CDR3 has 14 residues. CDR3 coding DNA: TGTGCCAGCAGCTTAGCCCTTTCCAATCAGCCCCAGCATTTT. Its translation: CASSLALSNQPQHF.

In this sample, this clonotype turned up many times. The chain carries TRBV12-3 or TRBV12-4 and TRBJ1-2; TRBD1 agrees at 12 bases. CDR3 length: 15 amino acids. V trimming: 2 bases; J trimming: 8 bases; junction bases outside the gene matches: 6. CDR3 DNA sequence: TGTGCCAGCAGTTTAAGGGGGACAGGGGGCCGCGGCTACACCTTC. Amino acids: CASSLRGTGGRGYTF.

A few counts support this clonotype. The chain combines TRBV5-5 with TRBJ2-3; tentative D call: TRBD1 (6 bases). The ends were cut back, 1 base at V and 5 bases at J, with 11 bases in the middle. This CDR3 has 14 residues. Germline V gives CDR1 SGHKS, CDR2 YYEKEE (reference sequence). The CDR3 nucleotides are TGTGCCAGCAGCTTGTACAGGGTATTAGATACGCAGTATTTT. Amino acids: CASSLYRVLDTQYF.

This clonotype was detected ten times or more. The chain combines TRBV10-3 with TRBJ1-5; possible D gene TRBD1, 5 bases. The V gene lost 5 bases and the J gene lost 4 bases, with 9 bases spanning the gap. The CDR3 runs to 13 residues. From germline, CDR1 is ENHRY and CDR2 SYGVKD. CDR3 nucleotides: TGTGCCATCAGTTTACAGGAAAATCAGCCCCAGCATTTT. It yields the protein CAISLQENQPQHF.

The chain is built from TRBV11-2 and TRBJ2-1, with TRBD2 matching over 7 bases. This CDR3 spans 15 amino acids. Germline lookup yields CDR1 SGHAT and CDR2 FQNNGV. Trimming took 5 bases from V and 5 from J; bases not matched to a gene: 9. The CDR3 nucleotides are TGTGCCAGCAGCAGGGACTATTGGCCCGACAATGAGCAGTTCTTC. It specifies CASSRDYWPDNEQFF. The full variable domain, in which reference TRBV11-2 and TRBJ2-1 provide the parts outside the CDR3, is EAGVAQSPRYKIIEKRQSVAFWCNPISGHATLYWYQQILGQGPKLLIQFQNNGVVDDSQLPKDRFSAERLKGVDSTLKIQPAKLEDSAVYLCASSRDYWPDNEQFFGPGTRLTVL.

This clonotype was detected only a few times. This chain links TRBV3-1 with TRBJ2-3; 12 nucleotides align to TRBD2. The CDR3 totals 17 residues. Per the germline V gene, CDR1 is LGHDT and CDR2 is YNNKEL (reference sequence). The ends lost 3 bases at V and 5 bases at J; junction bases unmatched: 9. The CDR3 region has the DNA TGTGCCAGCAGCCAGGACCTAGCGGGGGGGCCGGAAGATACGCAGTATTTT. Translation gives CASSQDLAGGPEDTQYF.

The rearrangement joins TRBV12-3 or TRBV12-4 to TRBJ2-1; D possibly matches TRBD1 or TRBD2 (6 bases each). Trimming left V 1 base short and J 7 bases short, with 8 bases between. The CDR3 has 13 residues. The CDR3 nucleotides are TGTGCCAGCAGTTTAGGGAGGGGGAATGAGCAGTTCTTC. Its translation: CASSLGRGNEQFF.

The CDR3 region is CASSPPSGGHQGSAFF. In DNA form, the CDR3 reads TGTGCCAGCAGCCCCCCTTCCGGGGGACACCAAGGTAGCGCTTTCTTT. The chain joins TRBV9 to TRBJ1-1; the D gene is possibly TRBD1 (6 bases). CDR1 and CDR2 (germline): SGDLS, YYNGEE. V lost 4 bases and J lost 11, with 27 bases in between. The CDR3 extends over 16 amino acids.

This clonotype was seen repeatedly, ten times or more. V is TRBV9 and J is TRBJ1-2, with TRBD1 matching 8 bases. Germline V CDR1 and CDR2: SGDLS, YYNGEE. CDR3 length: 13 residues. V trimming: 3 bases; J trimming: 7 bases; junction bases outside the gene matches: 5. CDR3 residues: CASSATGVSGYTF. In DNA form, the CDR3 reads TGTGCCAGCAGCGCGACAGGGGTTAGTGGCTACACCTTC.

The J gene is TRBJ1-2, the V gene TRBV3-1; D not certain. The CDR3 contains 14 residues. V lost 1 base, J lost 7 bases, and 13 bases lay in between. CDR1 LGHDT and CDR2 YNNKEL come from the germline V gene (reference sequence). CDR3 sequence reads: CASSQGALVSGYTF. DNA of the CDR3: TGTGCCAGCAGCCAAGGGGCCCTTGTGAGTGGCTACACCTTC.